Listed below are T cell receptor beta chains from one sample, sequenced in a study of blood T cell repertoires in COVID-19. Sequenced by immunoSEQ multiplex PCR; TCRdb stores in-frame clones only, minus some. Of 350,000 or so clones detected, around 90% appear once; the ten largest clones hold around 18%. The sample comprised PBMCs or T cells enriched from blood (not recorded which). All receptors derive from a woman aged 25 to 45 who had recovered from COVID-19. The CDR3 runs from the conserved cysteine through the conserved F or W. Each record gives: D gene, J gene, clone size, V gene, CDR3 protein. D genes are given only for firm matches. Only some rows state a clone size, as once, few, many or a class for expanded clones.

>.|TRBJ1-1|.|TRBV7-8
CASSQDSPNTEAFF
>.|TRBJ2-7|.|TRBV27
CASSFRGVEFYEQYF
>.|TRBJ1-1|.|TRBV18
CASSPLAGRRGTEAFF
>.|TRBJ2-6|many|TRBV4-1
CASSLDGVANVLTF
>.|TRBJ2-6|.|TRBV18
CASSPRTRANVLTF
>TRBD1|TRBJ2-3|.|TRBV7-9
CASSPQGAKTDTQYF
>.|TRBJ2-1|.|TRBV4-1
CASSQWWGGEQFF
>TRBD1|TRBJ1-5|.|TRBV6-5
CASSVGTGTNQPQHF
>.|TRBJ1-3|.|TRBV13
CASSPSVGTWGNTIYF
>.|TRBJ2-2|.|TRBV19
CASSTGGVTGELFF
>.|TRBJ1-1|.|TRBV6-5
CASSLTDRLNTEAFF
>.|TRBJ1-5|.|TRBV19
CASSTTGGGPQHF
>.|TRBJ2-5|.|TRBV7-6
CASSRGAGQETQYF
>TRBD2|TRBJ2-5|.|TRBV4-3
CASSQDGTSGGAGSGETQYF
>.|TRBJ1-1|.|TRBV20-1
CSSRPGAEAFF
>.|TRBJ1-2|.|TRBV28
CASISQDYGYTF
>TRBD2|TRBJ2-5|.|TRBV6-2/TRBV6-3
CASSYLLPTSGGETQYF
>TRBD2|TRBJ2-2|.|TRBV4-3
CASSQDRGGVTGELFF
>.|TRBJ2-5|.|TRBV4-1
CASSLTSLETQYF
>TRBD1|TRBJ2-5|.|TRBV4-3
CASSPDRGETQYF
>.|TRBJ2-3|.|TRBV19
CASSGVGGVTTQYF
>TRBD2|TRBJ2-3|few|TRBV3-1/TRBV3-2
CASTPQLAGVGDTQYF
>TRBD1|TRBJ1-2|.|TRBV10-3
CAISDTGGGIYGYTF
>.|TRBJ1-1|.|TRBV30
CACQQANTEAFF
>TRBD2|TRBJ2-5|.|TRBV3-1/TRBV3-2
CASSQNIAGGETQYF
>TRBD1|TRBJ1-2|.|TRBV28
CASSSTGTGNGYTF
>.|TRBJ2-3|.|TRBV6-1
CASSEASVHTDTQYF
>.|TRBJ1-1|.|TRBV12-5
CASGLSEGTEAFF
>.|TRBJ1-5|once|TRBV6-6
CASSYPAGQFNQPQHF
>TRBD2|TRBJ2-5|.|TRBV4-2
CASSQGSLAGGLLETQYF
>TRBD2|TRBJ2-2|.|TRBV27
CASSKPGGVTGELFF
>.|TRBJ1-3|.|TRBV28
CASSPPLSGNTIYF
>.|TRBJ1-6|once|TRBV27
CASKVGGSDSPLHF
>TRBD2|TRBJ2-3|few|TRBV19
CASTQIAGGTDTQYF
>.|TRBJ1-2|.|TRBV30
CAWSFGGHGYTF